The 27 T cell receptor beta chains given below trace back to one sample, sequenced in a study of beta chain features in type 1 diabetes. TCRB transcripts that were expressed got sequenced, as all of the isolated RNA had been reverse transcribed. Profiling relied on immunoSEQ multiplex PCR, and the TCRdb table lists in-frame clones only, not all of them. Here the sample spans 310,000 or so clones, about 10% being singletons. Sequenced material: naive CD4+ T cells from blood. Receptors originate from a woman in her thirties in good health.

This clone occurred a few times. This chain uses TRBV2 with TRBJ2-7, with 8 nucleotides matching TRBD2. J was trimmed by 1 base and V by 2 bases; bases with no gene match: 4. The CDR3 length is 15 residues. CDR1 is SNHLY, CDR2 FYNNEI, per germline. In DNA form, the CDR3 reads TGTGCCAGCAGTGAAAAACTAGCGGCGTCCTACGAGCAGTACTTC. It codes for CASSEKLAASYEQYF.

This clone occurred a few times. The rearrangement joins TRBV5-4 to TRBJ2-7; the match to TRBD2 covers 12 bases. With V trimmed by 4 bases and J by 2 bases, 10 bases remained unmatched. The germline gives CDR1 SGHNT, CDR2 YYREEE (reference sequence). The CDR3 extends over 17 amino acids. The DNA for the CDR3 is TGTGCCAGCAGCCCAACAAAGACTAGCGGGAGAACCTACGAGCAGTACTTC. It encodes CASSPTKTSGRTYEQYF.

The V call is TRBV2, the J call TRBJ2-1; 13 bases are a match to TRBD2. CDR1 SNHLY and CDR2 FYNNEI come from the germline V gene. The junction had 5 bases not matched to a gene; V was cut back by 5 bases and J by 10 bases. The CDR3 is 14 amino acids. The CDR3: CASSYGLAGEEQFF. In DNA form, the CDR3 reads TGTGCCAGCAGTTATGGACTAGCGGGAGAGGAGCAGTTCTTC.

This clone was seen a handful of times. CDR3 coding DNA: TGCGCCAGCAGCGCCGCGACGGGACAGGGGCCCTACGAGCAGTACTTC. Protein sequence: CASSAATGQGPYEQYF. The chain joins TRBV5-1 to TRBJ2-7; TRBD1 matches 10 bases. This CDR3 has 16 amino acids. Germline V lookup: CDR1 SGHRS, CDR2 YFSETQ. V lost 4 bases to trimming and J lost 2 bases; unmatched junction nucleotides: 9.

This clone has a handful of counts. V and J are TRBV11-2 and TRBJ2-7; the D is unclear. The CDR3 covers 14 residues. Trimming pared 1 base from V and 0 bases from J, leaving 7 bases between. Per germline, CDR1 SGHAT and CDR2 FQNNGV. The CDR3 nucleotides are TGTGCCAGCAGCTTAGTCCGCGGCTCCTACGAGCAGTACTTC. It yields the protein CASSLVRGSYEQYF.

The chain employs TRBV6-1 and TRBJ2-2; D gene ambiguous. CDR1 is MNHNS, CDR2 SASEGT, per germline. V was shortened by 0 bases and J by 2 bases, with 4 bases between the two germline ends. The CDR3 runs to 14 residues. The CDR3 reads CASSEAHNTGELFF. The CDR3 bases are TGTGCCAGCAGTGAAGCTCATAACACCGGGGAGCTGTTTTTT.

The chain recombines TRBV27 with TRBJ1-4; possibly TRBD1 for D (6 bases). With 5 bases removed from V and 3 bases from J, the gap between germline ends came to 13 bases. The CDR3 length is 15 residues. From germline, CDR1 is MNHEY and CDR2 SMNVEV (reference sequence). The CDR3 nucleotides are TGTGCCAGCAGTCGGACAGTCTTTTCTAATGAAAAACTGTTTTTT. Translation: CASSRTVFSNEKLFF.

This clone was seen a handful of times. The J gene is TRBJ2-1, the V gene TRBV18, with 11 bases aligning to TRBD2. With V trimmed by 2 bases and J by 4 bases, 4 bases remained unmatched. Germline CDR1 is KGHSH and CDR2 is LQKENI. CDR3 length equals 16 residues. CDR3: CASSPTASGRYNEQFF. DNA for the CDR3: TGTGCCAGCTCACCAACGGCTAGCGGGAGGTACAATGAGCAGTTCTTC.

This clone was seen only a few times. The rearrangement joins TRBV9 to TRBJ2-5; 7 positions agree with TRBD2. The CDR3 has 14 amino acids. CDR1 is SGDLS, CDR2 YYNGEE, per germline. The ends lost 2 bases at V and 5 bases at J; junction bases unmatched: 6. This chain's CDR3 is CASSVVSGSETQYF. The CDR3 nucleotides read TGTGCCAGCAGCGTGGTTAGCGGGTCGGAGACCCAGTACTTC.

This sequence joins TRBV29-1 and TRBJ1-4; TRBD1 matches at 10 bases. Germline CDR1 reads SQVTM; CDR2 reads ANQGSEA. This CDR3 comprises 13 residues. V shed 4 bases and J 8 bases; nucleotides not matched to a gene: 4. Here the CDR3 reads CSVGRTGGEKLFF. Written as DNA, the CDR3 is TGCAGCGTTGGTCGGACAGGGGGAGAAAAACTGTTTTTT.

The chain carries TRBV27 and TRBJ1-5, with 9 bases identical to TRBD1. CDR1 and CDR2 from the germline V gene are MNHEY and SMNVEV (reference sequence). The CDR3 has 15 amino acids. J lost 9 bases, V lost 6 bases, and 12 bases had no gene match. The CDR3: CASSPTTGGERPQHF. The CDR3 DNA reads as TGTGCCAGCAGCCCAACAACAGGGGGCGAGAGGCCCCAGCATTTT.

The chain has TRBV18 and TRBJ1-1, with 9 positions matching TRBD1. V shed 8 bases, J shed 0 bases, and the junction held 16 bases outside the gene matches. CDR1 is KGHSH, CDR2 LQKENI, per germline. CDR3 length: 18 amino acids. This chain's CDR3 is CASTSTGTGKLMNTEAFF. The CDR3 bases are TGTGCCAGCACATCAACCGGGACAGGGAAACTGATGAACACTGAAGCTTTCTTT.

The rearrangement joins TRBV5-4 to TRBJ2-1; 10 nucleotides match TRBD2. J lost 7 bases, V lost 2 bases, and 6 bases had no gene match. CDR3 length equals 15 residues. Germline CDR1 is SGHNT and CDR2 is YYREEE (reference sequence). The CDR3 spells CASSLPLAGVNEQFF. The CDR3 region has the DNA TGTGCCAGCAGCTTACCGCTAGCGGGAGTTAATGAGCAGTTCTTC.

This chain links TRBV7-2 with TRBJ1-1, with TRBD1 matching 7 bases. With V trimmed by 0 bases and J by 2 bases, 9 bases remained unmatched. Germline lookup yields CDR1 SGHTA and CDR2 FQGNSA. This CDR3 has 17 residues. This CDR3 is CASSLAQAGGGNTEAFF. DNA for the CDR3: TGTGCCAGCAGCTTAGCGCAGGCAGGGGGTGGTAACACTGAAGCTTTCTTT.

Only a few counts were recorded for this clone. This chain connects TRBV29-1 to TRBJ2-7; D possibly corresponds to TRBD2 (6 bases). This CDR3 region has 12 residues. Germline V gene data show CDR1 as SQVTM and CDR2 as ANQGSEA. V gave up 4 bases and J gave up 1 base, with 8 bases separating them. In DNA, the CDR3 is TGCAGCGTTGGGGGGACTTCCTACGAGCAGTACTTC. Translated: CSVGGTSYEQYF.

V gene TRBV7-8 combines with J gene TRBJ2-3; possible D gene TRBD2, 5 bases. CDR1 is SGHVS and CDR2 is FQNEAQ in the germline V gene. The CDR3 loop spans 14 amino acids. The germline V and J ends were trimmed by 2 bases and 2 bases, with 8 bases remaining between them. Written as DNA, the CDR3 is TGTGCCAGCAGCTTAAAGCGGACCACAGATACGCAGTATTTT. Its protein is CASSLKRTTDTQYF. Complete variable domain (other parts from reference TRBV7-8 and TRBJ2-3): GAGVSQSPRYKVAKRGQDVALRCDPISGHVSLFWYQQALGQGPEFLTYFQNEAQLDKSGLPSDRFFAERPEGSVSTLKIQRTQQEDSAVYLCASSLKRTTDTQYFGPGTRLTVL.

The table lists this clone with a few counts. CDR3 protein: CASSQDSSNQPQHF. As DNA, the CDR3 is TGTGCCAGCAGCCAGGACTCTAGCAATCAGCCCCAGCATTTT. V and J are TRBV9 and TRBJ1-5; D gene unclear. The CDR3 covers 14 residues. CDR1 is SGDLS, CDR2 YYNGEE, per germline. With 4 bases removed from V and 0 bases from J, the gap between germline ends came to 8 bases.

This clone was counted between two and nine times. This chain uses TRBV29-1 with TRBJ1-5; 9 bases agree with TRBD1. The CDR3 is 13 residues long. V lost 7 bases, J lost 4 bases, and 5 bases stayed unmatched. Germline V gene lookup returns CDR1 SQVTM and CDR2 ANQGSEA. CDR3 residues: CSATGQGNQPQHF. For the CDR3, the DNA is TGCAGCGCGACGGGACAGGGAAATCAGCCCCAGCATTTT.

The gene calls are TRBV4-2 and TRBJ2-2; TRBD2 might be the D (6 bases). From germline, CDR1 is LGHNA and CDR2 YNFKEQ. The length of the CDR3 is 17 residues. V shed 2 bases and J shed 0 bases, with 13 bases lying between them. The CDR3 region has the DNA TGTGCCAGCAGCCAACGCCCACCGGGAGCGAACACCGGGGAGCTGTTTTTT. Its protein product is CASSQRPPGANTGELFF.

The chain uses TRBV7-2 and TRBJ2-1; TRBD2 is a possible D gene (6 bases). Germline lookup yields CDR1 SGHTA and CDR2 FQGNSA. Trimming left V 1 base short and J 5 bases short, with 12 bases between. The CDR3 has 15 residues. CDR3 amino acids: CASSLVSGLNNEQFF. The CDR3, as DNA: TGTGCCAGCAGCTTAGTGTCGGGACTGAACAATGAGCAGTTCTTC.

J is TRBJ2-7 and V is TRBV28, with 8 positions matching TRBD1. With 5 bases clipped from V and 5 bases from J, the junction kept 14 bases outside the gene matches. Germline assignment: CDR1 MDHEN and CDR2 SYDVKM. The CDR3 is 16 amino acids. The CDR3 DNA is TGTGCCAGCAGTCCATATTCTGGACAGGGTTTGAACGAGCAGTACTTC. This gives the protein CASSPYSGQGLNEQYF.

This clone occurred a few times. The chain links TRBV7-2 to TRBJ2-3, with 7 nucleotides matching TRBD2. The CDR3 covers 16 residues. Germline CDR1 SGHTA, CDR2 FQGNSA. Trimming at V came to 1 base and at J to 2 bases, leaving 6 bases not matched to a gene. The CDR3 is CASSLEASGNTDTQYF. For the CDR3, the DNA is TGTGCCAGCAGCTTAGAGGCTAGCGGAAACACAGATACGCAGTATTTT. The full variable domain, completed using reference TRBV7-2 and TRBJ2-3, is GAGVSQSPSNKVTEKGKDVELRCDPISGHTALYWYRQSLGQGLEFLIYFQGNSAPDKSGLPSDRFSAERTGGSVSTLTIQRTQQEDSAVYLCASSLEASGNTDTQYFGPGTRLTVL.

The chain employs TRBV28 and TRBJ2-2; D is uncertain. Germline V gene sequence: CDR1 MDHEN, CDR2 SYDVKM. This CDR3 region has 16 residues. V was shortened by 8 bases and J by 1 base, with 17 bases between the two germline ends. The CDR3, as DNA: TGTGCCAGCTCTAGTGGATCATCTCAGAACACCGGGGAGCTGTTTTTT. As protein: CASSSGSSQNTGELFF.

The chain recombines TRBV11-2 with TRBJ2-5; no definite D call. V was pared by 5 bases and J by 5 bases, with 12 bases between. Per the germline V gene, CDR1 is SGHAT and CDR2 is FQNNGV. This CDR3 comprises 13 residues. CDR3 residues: CASSRSRRETQYF. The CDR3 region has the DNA TGTGCCAGCAGCAGAAGTAGGCGGGAGACCCAGTACTTC.

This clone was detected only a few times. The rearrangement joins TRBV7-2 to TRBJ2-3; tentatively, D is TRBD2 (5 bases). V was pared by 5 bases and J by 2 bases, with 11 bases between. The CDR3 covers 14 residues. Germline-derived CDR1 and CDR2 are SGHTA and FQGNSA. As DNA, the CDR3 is TGTGCCAGCAGCCGACCCGGGGACACAGATACGCAGTATTTT. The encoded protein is CASSRPGDTDTQYF.

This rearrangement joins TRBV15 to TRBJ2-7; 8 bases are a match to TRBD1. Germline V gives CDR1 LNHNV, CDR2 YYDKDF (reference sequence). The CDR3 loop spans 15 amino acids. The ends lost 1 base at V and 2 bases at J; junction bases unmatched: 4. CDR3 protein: CATSRGAGGAYEQYF. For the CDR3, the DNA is TGTGCCACCAGCAGAGGGGCAGGGGGCGCCTACGAGCAGTACTTC.

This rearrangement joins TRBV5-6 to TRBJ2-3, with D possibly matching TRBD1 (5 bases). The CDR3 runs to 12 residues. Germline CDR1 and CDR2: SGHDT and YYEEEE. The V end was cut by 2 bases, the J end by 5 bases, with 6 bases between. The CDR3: CASSFGQDTQYF. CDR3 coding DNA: TGTGCCAGCAGCTTTGGACAAGATACGCAGTATTTT.